Below are 25 T cell receptor beta chains sequenced from a single sample in a study of STAT5B mutations in CD4+ large granular lymphocyte leukemia. Profiling relied on immunoSEQ multiplex PCR, and the TCRdb table lists in-frame clones only, not all of them. Here the sample spans roughly 40,000 clones, 86% being singletons. The sequencing sample was made of CD4+ T cells from blood buffy coats. The receptors here all came from a human donor in good health.

The J gene is TRBJ2-7, the V gene TRBV10-3, with 9 bases fitting TRBD1. V shed 9 bases and J 0 bases; nucleotides not matched to a gene: 9. From germline, CDR1 is ENHRY and CDR2 SYGVKD. This CDR3 spans 15 amino acids. The CDR3 here is CAIKPGTGFSYEQYF. CDR3 coding DNA: TGTGCCATTAAACCCGGGACAGGGTTCTCCTACGAGCAGTACTTC.

The sample holds one count of this clone. This chain links TRBV7-3 with TRBJ2-5; D is undetermined. The CDR3 has 13 residues. V was trimmed by 4 bases and J by 3 bases, leaving 9 bases between them. The germline V gene has CDR1 SGHTA and CDR2 FQGTGA. The CDR3 bases are TGTGCCAGCAGCTCCTACGGAGAAGAGACCCAGTACTTC. It translates to CASSSYGEETQYF.

CDR3 coding DNA: TGTGCCAGTAAGGCAGGGACTGCTAACTATGGCTACACCTTC. Translated: CASKAGTANYGYTF. This sequence joins TRBV19 and TRBJ1-2; possibly TRBD1 for D (5 bases). The CDR3 runs to 14 residues. Germline loops: CDR1 LNHDA, CDR2 SQIVND (reference sequence). V was trimmed by 7 bases and J by 0 bases, leaving 12 bases between them.

The CDR3 spells CASSLGTPQGNIQYF. DNA for the CDR3: TGCGCCAGCAGCTTGGGGACACCCCAAGGGAACATTCAGTACTTC. The V call is TRBV5-1, the J call TRBJ2-4; D perhaps matches TRBD1 (5 bases). CDR3 length: 15 amino acids. CDR1 and CDR2 from the germline V gene are SGHRS and YFSETQ. V lost 0 bases and J lost 7, with 14 bases in between. The whole variable domain, filled in from reference TRBV5-1 and TRBJ2-4, reads KAGVTQTPRYLIKTRGQQVTLSCSPISGHRSVSWYQQTPGQGLQFLFEYFSETQRNKGNFPGRFSGRQFSNSRSEMNVSTLELGDSALYLCASSLGTPQGNIQYFGAGTRLSVL.

The V and J genes are TRBV28 and TRBJ2-3; D remains unclear. Germline loops: CDR1 MDHEN, CDR2 SYDVKM. The V and J ends lost 6 bases and 0 bases respectively, with 4 bases between them. This CDR3 region has 12 residues. CDR3 residues: CASRLSTDTQYF. The CDR3 coding sequence is TGTGCCAGCAGGTTAAGCACAGATACGCAGTATTTT.

This clone was observed a few times. The chain has TRBV19 and TRBJ1-1, with 8 bases lining up with TRBD1. The junction had 4 bases not matched to a gene; V was cut back by 8 bases and J by 2 bases. The V gene's germline CDR1 is LNHDA and CDR2 SQIVND (reference sequence). This CDR3 comprises 13 residues. CDR3: CASEDRVNTEAFF. CDR3 in DNA: TGTGCCAGTGAGGACAGGGTAAACACTGAAGCTTTCTTT.

The chain carries TRBV9 and TRBJ2-1, with D uncertain. The CDR3 extends over 15 amino acids. Per the germline V gene, CDR1 is SGDLS and CDR2 is YYNGEE. With 3 bases removed from V and 8 bases from J, the gap between germline ends came to 18 bases. The CDR3 sequence: CASSAPGLTGYEQFF. The CDR3 DNA reads TGTGCCAGCAGCGCCCCGGGCCTGACGGGCTATGAGCAGTTCTTC. Complete variable domain (other parts from reference TRBV9 and TRBJ2-1): DSGVTQTPKHLITATGQRVTLRCSPRSGDLSVYWYQQSLDQGLQFLIQYYNGEERAKGNILERFSAQQFPDLHSELNLSSLELGDSALYFCASSAPGLTGYEQFFGPGTRLTVL.

This rearrangement joins TRBV7-9 to TRBJ1-4; a weak D match, TRBD1 (6 bases). The CDR3 runs 13 residues. The germline CDR1 and CDR2 sequences are SEHNR and FQNEAQ (reference sequence). The V and J ends lost 6 bases and 10 bases respectively, with 15 bases between them. The CDR3 loop reads CASRGGDTPKLFF. CDR3 sequence (DNA): TGTGCCAGCAGGGGGGGGGACACCCCAAAACTGTTTTTT. Supplemented by reference TRBV7-9 and TRBJ1-4, the full variable domain reads DTGVSQNPRHKITKRGQNVTFRCDPISEHNRLYWYRQTLGQGPEFLTYFQNEAQLEKSRLLSDRFSAERPKGSFSTLEIQRTEQGDSAMYLCASRGGDTPKLFFGSGTQLSVL.

The chain has TRBV19 and TRBJ2-5; possibly TRBD1 for D (5 bases). The CDR3 runs 13 residues. Germline V lookup: CDR1 LNHDA, CDR2 SQIVND (reference sequence). V lost 4 bases to trimming and J lost 1 base, with 7 bases between them. The CDR3 sequence is CASSTGLQETQYF. The CDR3 coding sequence is TGTGCCAGTAGTACAGGGCTCCAAGAGACCCAGTACTTC.

This sequence joins TRBV7-2 and TRBJ2-1, with a weak D call TRBD1 (6 bases). V lost 3 bases and J 4 bases, leaving 13 bases between the germline ends. CDR1 is SGHTA and CDR2 is FQGNSA in the germline V gene. There are 15 residues in the CDR3. CDR3: CASSFDRKNYNEQFF. CDR3 bases: TGTGCCAGCAGCTTTGACAGGAAGAATTACAATGAGCAGTTCTTC.

The rearrangement links TRBV5-1 to TRBJ2-2; 12 bases map to TRBD2. V shed 1 base and J 5 bases; nucleotides not matched to a gene: 0. In germline, CDR1 is SGHRS, CDR2 YFSETQ. This CDR3 comprises 15 residues. The CDR3 DNA reads as TGCGCCAGCAGCTTGACTAGCGGGAGGACCGGGGAGCTGTTTTTT. Translating it yields CASSLTSGRTGELFF.

CDR3 residues: CASSVGQVQETQYF. The DNA for the CDR3 is TGTGCCAGCAGCGTGGGACAGGTCCAAGAGACCCAGTACTTC. The chain employs TRBV9 and TRBJ2-5; 8 nucleotides line up with TRBD1. CDR3 size: 14 residues. Germline V lookup: CDR1 SGDLS, CDR2 YYNGEE. V was clipped by 2 bases and J by 1 base; unmatched bases: 1.

This clone was seen once. The chain joins TRBV7-9 to TRBJ1-4; a possible D gene is TRBD1 (5 bases). V was cut by 4 bases and J by 5 bases, with 17 bases left in between. Germline V gene data show CDR1 as SEHNR and CDR2 as FQNEAQ (reference sequence). This CDR3 is 16 amino acids long. CDR3 in amino acids: CASSSGGWQENEKLFF. Written as DNA, the CDR3 is TGTGCCAGCAGCTCTGGGGGATGGCAGGAAAATGAAAAACTGTTTTTT. Drawing the rest from reference TRBV7-9 and TRBJ1-4, the complete variable domain is DTGVSQNPRHKITKRGQNVTFRCDPISEHNRLYWYRQTLGQGPEFLTYFQNEAQLEKSRLLSDRFSAERPKGSFSTLEIQRTEQGDSAMYLCASSSGGWQENEKLFFGSGTQLSVL.

The chain links TRBV27 to TRBJ1-1, with 10 bases matching TRBD1. V lost 7 bases, J lost 0 bases, and 5 bases stayed unmatched. The CDR3 has 15 amino acids. CDR1 and CDR2 from the germline V gene are MNHEY and SMNVEV (reference sequence). The CDR3 spells CASTLTGGLNTEAFF. CDR3 in DNA: TGTGCCAGCACCTTGACAGGGGGCCTGAACACTGAAGCTTTCTTT.

DNA of the CDR3: TGTGCCAGCAGCCAATATTTGTTTGTGGGCGCTGGGGCCAACGTCCTGACTTTC. It codes for CASSQYLFVGAGANVLTF. This chain uses TRBV14 with TRBJ2-6; D gene ambiguous. This CDR3 is 18 amino acids long. V lost 2 bases and J 2 bases, leaving 16 bases between the germline ends. Germline loops: CDR1 SGHDN, CDR2 FVKESK.

The genes are TRBV7-9 and TRBJ2-5; weak D call: TRBD1 (5 bases). Germline CDR1 SEHNR, CDR2 FQNEAQ (reference sequence). The CDR3 consists of 13 residues. V was shortened by 5 bases and J by 2 bases, with 9 bases between the two germline ends. For the CDR3, the DNA is TGTGCCAGCAGCAAAAAGGGGCAAGAGACCCAGTACTTC. Residues: CASSKKGQETQYF.

A single count supports this clone. The chain is built from TRBV30 and TRBJ2-1; D gene ambiguous. The V and J ends lost 3 bases and 3 bases respectively, with 6 bases between them. CDR1 and CDR2 from the germline V gene are GTSNPN and SVGIG (reference sequence). The CDR3 consists of 12 residues. CDR3 sequence reads: CAWRPRYNEQFF. The CDR3 region has the DNA TGTGCCTGGAGGCCCCGCTACAATGAGCAGTTCTTC.

Concerning this clone: The same CDR3 arises from other DNA sequences in this sample as well. This chain connects TRBV5-1 to TRBJ2-3, with 9 positions matching TRBD2. This CDR3 contains 16 residues. In germline, CDR1 is SGHRS, CDR2 YFSETQ. V was clipped by 0 bases and J by 3 bases; unmatched bases: 5. CDR3 nucleotide sequence: TGCGCCAGCAGCTTGGTGGCGGGAGGGTTGACAGATACGCAGTATTTT. Protein: CASSLVAGGLTDTQYF.

This chain links TRBV4-3 with TRBJ2-3; a possible D gene is TRBD1 (5 bases). Germline CDR1 is LGHNA and CDR2 is YSLEER. The V and J ends lost 0 bases and 2 bases respectively, with 15 bases between them. The CDR3 spans 17 residues. CDR3 region: CASSQDGALSHTDTQYF. Written as DNA, the CDR3 is TGCGCCAGCAGCCAAGATGGGGCACTATCGCACACAGATACGCAGTATTTT.

The V call is TRBV6-1, the J call TRBJ1-1; TRBD1 agrees at 9 bases. V shed 6 bases and J 4 bases; nucleotides not matched to a gene: 6. CDR3 size: 14 residues. The germline CDR1 and CDR2 sequences are MNHNS and SASEGT. CDR3 loop: CASSWTGVGTEAFF. The CDR3 nucleotides read TGTGCCAGCAGCTGGACAGGGGTGGGCACTGAAGCTTTCTTT.

This clone was picked up one time. V and J are TRBV2 and TRBJ2-5; D might be TRBD2 (6 bases). Per the germline V gene, CDR1 is SNHLY and CDR2 is FYNNEI. Trimming removed 7 bases at V and 5 bases at J, with 11 bases between. The CDR3 has 12 amino acids. In DNA form, the CDR3 reads TGTGCCAGCAAGGGCAGCGGGGAGACCCAGTACTTC. Translating gives CASKGSGETQYF.

The rearrangement uses TRBV5-1 and TRBJ1-4, with TRBD1 identical over 8 bases. The J segment lost 7 bases and the V segment lost 4 bases, leaving 9 bases of the junction unmatched. Germline assignment: CDR1 SGHRS and CDR2 YFSETQ. The CDR3 loop spans 15 amino acids. CDR3 residues: CASSPTTGAGEKLFF. DNA for the CDR3: TGCGCCAGCAGCCCAACGACAGGGGCGGGTGAAAAACTGTTTTTT.

The J gene is TRBJ2-5, the V gene TRBV18; TRBD1 matches at 9 bases. The germline gives CDR1 KGHSH, CDR2 LQKENI. The CDR3 has 18 amino acids. V shed 4 bases and J 2 bases; nucleotides not matched to a gene: 14. The CDR3, as DNA: TGTGCCAGCTCACGAGGACAGGGGTCCCCTTACGTGCAAGAGACCCAGTACTTC. This translates into CASSRGQGSPYVQETQYF. The whole variable domain, remainder taken from reference TRBV18 and TRBJ2-5, is NAGVMQNPRHLVRRRGQEARLRCSPMKGHSHVYWYRQLPEEGLKFMVYLQKENIIDESGMPKERFSAEFPKEGPSILRIQQVVRGDSAAYFCASSRGQGSPYVQETQYFGPGTRLLVL.

The V and J genes are TRBV7-6 and TRBJ2-5; D not resolved. In germline, CDR1 is SGHVS, CDR2 FNYEAQ. The CDR3 consists of 11 residues. The V and J ends lost 3 bases and 5 bases respectively, with 4 bases between them. This chain's CDR3 is CASSFSETQYF. As DNA, the CDR3 is TGTGCCAGCAGCTTTTCGGAGACCCAGTACTTC.

This clone was counted a single time. This chain joins TRBV7-2 and TRBJ1-4; D unresolved. Trimming took off 3 bases at V and 0 bases at J, with 8 bases between the two ends. Germline V gene lookup returns CDR1 SGHTA and CDR2 FQGNSA. The CDR3 is 15 amino acids. The CDR3 coding sequence is TGTGCCAGCAGCTTTTTTGGGGCAACTAATGAAAAACTGTTTTTT. Protein sequence: CASSFFGATNEKLFF.